These 29 T cell receptor beta chains were sequenced from one sample in a study of T cells in Graves' hyperthyroidism and ophthalmopathy. What was amplified from RNA transcripts were TCR beta CDR3 regions. The HTBI primer set drove a first-round RT-PCR of the TCR CDR3. In TCRdb, the multiplex PCR reads were re-called with MiXCR into one record per CDR3 protein. The repertoire includes 500,000 to 750,000 distinct CDR3 sequences, around 45% of them detected once, and around 8% sits in the top ten. The sequenced sample consisted of peripheral blood or thyroid tissue (not recorded which). Source of these receptors: a woman aged 18-29 years with Graves' hyperthyroidism.

V usage is TRBV10-3 and J usage is TRBJ1-1; D remains ambiguous. The V gene's germline CDR1 is ENHRY and CDR2 SYGVKD. The CDR3 length is 13 residues. V was shortened by 6 bases and J by 4 bases, with 12 bases between the two germline ends. The CDR3 bases are TGTGCCATCAGCCCCGGAGGGAGCACTGAAGCTTTCTTT. This sequence encodes CAISPGGSTEAFF.

This clonotype was counted once. The chain has TRBV29-1 and TRBJ2-7; D might be TRBD1 (6 bases). Germline CDR1 SQVTM, CDR2 ANQGSEA. Between the trimmed V and J ends, which lost 2 bases and 4 bases, there was a span of 12 bases. This CDR3 is built from 13 residues. The CDR3 nucleotides are TGCAGCGTTGAAAGGACAGAGGGGTACGAGCAGTACTTC. This codes for CSVERTEGYEQYF.

The chain combines TRBV11-1 with TRBJ2-7, with 10 bases identical to TRBD2. The assigned J gene may be wrong: the sequence end matches TRBJ2-1 better. The germline CDR1 and CDR2 sequences are SGHAT and FQDESV (reference sequence). The CDR3 extends over 15 amino acids. CDR3 loop: CASSYQSGTSDEQFF. The CDR3 region has the DNA TGTGCCAGCAGCTATCAATCCGGGACTAGCGACGAGCAGTTCTTC.

This clonotype came up many times. J is TRBJ2-5 and V is TRBV6-4; TRBD2 matches 7 bases. Germline-derived CDR1 and CDR2 are MRHNA and SNTAGT. The ends lost 11 bases at V and 5 bases at J; junction bases unmatched: 14. This CDR3 has 14 residues. CDR3 coding DNA: TGTGCCGCCTACGCCCTAGCGGACCCCGAGACCCAGTACTTC. It translates to CAAYALADPETQYF.

About this clonotype itself: A read error may account for a junction end that differs from germline. V gene TRBV20-1 combines with J gene TRBJ2-1; TRBD2 matches 10 bases. The CDR3 is 13 residues long. Germline V lookup: CDR1 DFQATT, CDR2 SNEGSKA (reference sequence). The CDR3 DNA follows: TGCAGTGCTAGAGAGCCCAGGATAGCGGGAGGCCACTTC. This sequence encodes CSAREPRIAGGHF.

This clonotype was counted between two and nine times. At one end, the junction sequence differs from germline, possibly due to a read error. The chain carries TRBV2 and TRBJ2-7; TRBD2 aligns across 10 bases. Germline-derived CDR1 and CDR2 are SNHLY and FYNNEI. The CDR3 length is 16 residues. The CDR3 coding sequence is TGTACCAGCATCGGAGCGGGAGGGCCTAGCTCCTACGAGCAGTACTTC. It translates to CTSIGAGGPSSYEQYF.

This clonotype was seen more than once but under ten times. A read error may be the cause here, since a much bigger clone is one base away. V and J are TRBV10-3 and TRBJ1-6; D call uncertain. From germline, CDR1 is ENHRY and CDR2 SYGVKD. The CDR3 extends over 15 amino acids. Trimming left V 5 bases short and J 5 bases short, with 13 bases between. CDR3 protein: CAISRGDSDNSPLHF. Here the CDR3 DNA reads TGTGCCATCAGTCGAGGAGATTCCGATAATTCACCCCTCCACTTT.

For this clonotype: One junction end does not reproduce the germline sequence, and a read error may be involved. V gene TRBV4-1 combines with J gene TRBJ2-7; D is ambiguous. Gene TRBJ2-1 matches the end of the DNA better, so the J call may be wrong. CDR1 MGHRA and CDR2 YSYEKL come from the germline V gene. The CDR3 sequence is 16 residues long. CDR3 residues: CAGSQEGGSVGNEQFF. The DNA for the CDR3 is TGCGCCGGCAGCCAAGAAGGTGGCAGTGTTGGGAATGAGCAGTTCTTC.

The V and J genes are TRBV9 and TRBJ2-2, with D unresolved. CDR1 is SGDLS, CDR2 YYNGEE, per germline. V was trimmed by 0 bases and J by 6 bases, leaving 9 bases between them. The CDR3 loop spans 14 amino acids. The CDR3 is CASSVDLPPGELFF. The CDR3 nucleotides read TGTGCCAGCAGCGTAGACCTCCCCCCCGGGGAGCTGTTTTTT.

This clonotype was detected once. This chain connects TRBV15 to TRBJ1-4; possibly TRBD1 for D (5 bases). Trimming took off 5 bases at V and 0 bases at J, with 19 bases between the two ends. CDR1 and CDR2 from the germline V gene are LNHNV and YYDKDF (reference sequence). The CDR3 consists of 18 residues. The CDR3 DNA is TGTGCCACCAGCCCGGATGGTTTGGAAGGGGCAACTAATGAAAAACTGTTTTTT. The encoded protein is CATSPDGLEGATNEKLFF.

This clonotype was observed a single time. This may stem from a read error, because a much larger clone lies one nucleotide away. The rearrangement joins TRBV20-1 to TRBJ2-6; D may correspond to TRBD1 or TRBD2 (5 bases each). The CDR3 is 17 residues long. Germline V gene lookup returns CDR1 DFQATT and CDR2 SNEGSKA (reference sequence). The DNA of the CDR3 is TGCAGTGCGGAAGGACAAGGGGAGTTTCGTGGGGCCAACGCCCTGACTTTC. This codes for CSAEGQGEFRGANALTF.

The V gene is TRBV29-1, the J gene TRBJ2-6, with TRBD1 matching over 9 bases. V gave up 8 bases and J gave up 0 bases; unmatched junction bases: 14. The CDR3 is made up of 18 amino acids. CDR1 is SQVTM, CDR2 ANQGSEA, per germline. CDR3 in DNA: TGCAGCATCCATCCGGACAGGGGATATGGCTCTGGGGCCAACGTCCTGACTTTC. Translation gives CSIHPDRGYGSGANVLTF.

This clonotype has just a few counts. The V and J genes are TRBV29-1 and TRBJ2-3; D is unclear. Trimming left V 6 bases short and J 0 bases short, with 13 bases between. This CDR3 has 14 amino acids. Germline V gene sequence: CDR1 SQVTM, CDR2 ANQGSEA. The CDR3 protein is CSVKADSSTDTQYF. CDR3 sequence (DNA): TGCAGCGTGAAGGCAGACTCTAGCACAGATACGCAGTATTTT.

This clonotype was observed at least ten times. This chain joins TRBV9 and TRBJ1-2; D is perhaps TRBD1 (5 bases). V shed 0 bases and J shed 2 bases, with 11 bases lying between them. The CDR3 has 15 residues. The germline V gene has CDR1 SGDLS and CDR2 YYNGEE. CDR3 residues: CASSVDPGVNYGYTF. CDR3 bases: TGTGCCAGCAGCGTAGATCCGGGGGTGAACTATGGCTACACCTTC.

For the CDR3, the DNA is TGCAGCGTTGAAGAGGTGGGACAGGGGTTGGGCGAGCAGTACTTC. This codes for CSVEEVGQGLGEQYF. The V call is TRBV29-1, the J call TRBJ2-7, with 10 bases matching TRBD1. CDR1 is SQVTM, CDR2 ANQGSEA, per germline. The V segment lost 0 bases and the J segment 6 bases; nucleotides outside the gene matches: 8. This CDR3 has 15 amino acids.

This clonotype was counted between two and nine times. The chain employs TRBV20-1 and TRBJ1-2; D is unclear. This CDR3 has 12 residues. The germline V gene has CDR1 DFQATT and CDR2 SNEGSKA (reference sequence). V lost 1 base, J lost 7 bases, and 10 bases lay in between. CDR3 in amino acids: CSARVRQAGYTF. The CDR3 region has the DNA TGCAGTGCTAGAGTTAGGCAGGCTGGCTACACCTTC.

The chain recombines TRBV29-1 with TRBJ2-7; D remains unclear. The CDR3 totals 14 residues. V dropped 7 bases and J dropped 7 bases, with 23 bases sitting between them. Germline-derived CDR1 and CDR2 are SQVTM and ANQGSEA. CDR3 nucleotides: TGCAGCGCTCTCGATCGGGTCAGTGACGGGGAGCAGTACTTC. This encodes CSALDRVSDGEQYF.

This clonotype was observed at least ten times. The chain carries TRBV10-3 and TRBJ1-1; D gene unclear. This CDR3 has 13 amino acids. Trimming took off 11 bases at V and 2 bases at J, with 15 bases between the two ends. Germline values: CDR1 ENHRY, CDR2 SYGVKD. CDR3 region: CASLRAPNTEAFF. Written as DNA, the CDR3 is TGTGCCTCCCTCCGGGCCCCAAACACTGAAGCTTTCTTT.

A remark on this clonotype: A much larger clonotype is one base distant, so this may be a read error. The chain has TRBV9 and TRBJ2-7; D gene ambiguous. The CDR3 length is 14 residues. The germline CDR1 and CDR2 sequences are SGDLS and YYNGEE. Trimming stripped 0 bases from V and 1 base from J, with 8 bases between. In nucleotides, the CDR3 is TGTGCCAGCAGCGTAGGGGCGACTTCCTACGAGCAGTACTTC. The encoded protein is CASSVGATSYEQYF.

This clonotype was seen a single time. V is TRBV10-3 and J is TRBJ1-2; D remains ambiguous. With 3 bases removed from V and 8 bases from J, the gap between germline ends came to 19 bases. This CDR3 has 15 amino acids. The germline V gene encodes CDR1 ENHRY and CDR2 SYGVKD. The chain's CDR3 is CAISEGPGPRFGYTF. As DNA, the CDR3 is TGTGCCATCAGTGAAGGACCGGGCCCGCGATTCGGCTACACCTTC.

The chain is built from TRBV20-1 and TRBJ1-2, with TRBD1 identical over 7 bases. V lost 1 base to trimming and J lost 1 base; unmatched junction nucleotides: 9. The germline V gene encodes CDR1 DFQATT and CDR2 SNEGSKA (reference sequence). The CDR3 sequence is 16 residues long. CDR3 loop: CSARGGRGAVNYGYTF. The DNA of the CDR3 is TGCAGTGCTAGAGGGGGCAGGGGGGCCGTTAACTATGGCTACACCTTC.

The chain uses TRBV29-1 and TRBJ1-2; 7 bases line up with TRBD1. The junction had 3 bases not matched to a gene; V was cut back by 7 bases and J by 4 bases. The CDR3 has 11 residues. Germline loops: CDR1 SQVTM, CDR2 ANQGSEA. The CDR3 coding sequence is TGCAGCGCCCAGGGGGTCTATGGCTACACCTTC. Its protein is CSAQGVYGYTF.

Of note for this clonotype: Possible read error: a much larger clone is one base away. The gene calls are TRBV6-2 or TRBV6-3 and TRBJ1-6, with D uncertain. Trimming left V 1 base short and J 5 bases short, with 12 bases between. Looked up from germline, CDR1 is MNHEY and CDR2 is SVGEGT. The CDR3 consists of 16 residues. CDR3 in DNA: TGTGCCAGCAGTTACTACTTAGACGAACATAATTCACCCCTCCACTTT. Translated, it gives CASSYYLDEHNSPLHF.

This chain connects TRBV7-8 to TRBJ1-2; D remains unclear. The length of the CDR3 is 14 residues. Germline V gene data show CDR1 as SGHVS and CDR2 as FQNEAQ. V lost 5 bases and J 7 bases, leaving 17 bases between the germline ends. CDR3 sequence (DNA): TGTGCCAGCAGCCGAGCAGTGGGAGAGGGTGGCTACACCTTC. The encoded protein is CASSRAVGEGGYTF.

The chain couples TRBV12-3 or TRBV12-4 to TRBJ2-1, with 8 bases identical to TRBD2. Unmatched junction bases numbered 18, after V lost 7 bases and J lost 7 bases. The CDR3 sequence is 17 residues long. The CDR3 DNA is TGTGCCAGCACCACCCGACTGGGCGGGAGGATCGGTAATGAGCAGTTCTTC. Translated, it gives CASTTRLGGRIGNEQFF.

This clonotype has a handful of counts. The chain carries TRBV20-1 and TRBJ2-7, with D perhaps assigned TRBD1 or TRBD2 (5 bases each). The DNA end lines up better with TRBJ2-1; the J call may be wrong. The length of the CDR3 is 15 residues. Germline V lookup: CDR1 DFQATT, CDR2 SNEGSKA (reference sequence). The CDR3 spells CSATRDAVKFSEQFF. DNA for the CDR3: TGCAGTGCTACTCGGGACGCGGTGAAATTCAGTGAGCAGTTCTTC.

This clonotype was recorded many times. The J gene is TRBJ2-7, the V gene TRBV19; the match to TRBD2 covers 11 bases. The junction had 8 bases not matched to a gene; V was cut back by 7 bases and J by 0 bases. The CDR3 runs to 16 residues. Germline values: CDR1 LNHDA, CDR2 SQIVND (reference sequence). The CDR3 region has the DNA TGTGCCAGTAACAAGGGACTAGCGGACGACTCCTACGAGCAGTACTTC. This gives the protein CASNKGLADDSYEQYF. The full variable domain, with the rest looked up from reference TRBV19 and TRBJ2-7, is DGGITQSPKYLFRKEGQNVTLSCEQNLNHDAMYWYRQDPGQGLRLIYYSQIVNDFQKGDIAEGYSVSREKKESFPLTVTSAQKNPTAFYLCASNKGLADDSYEQYFGPGTRLTVT.

V usage is TRBV2 and J usage is TRBJ1-2; D not resolved. Germline CDR1 reads SNHLY; CDR2 reads FYNNEI. V shed 1 base and J shed 3 bases, with 6 bases lying between them. The CDR3 contains 13 residues. Written as DNA, the CDR3 is TGTGCCAGCAGTGAAGGAGACTACTATGGCTACACCTTC. Amino acids: CASSEGDYYGYTF.

CDR3 in DNA: TGTGCCAGCAGCTTCCCTGGGAGGACAGGGGATCAGCCCCAGCATTTT. This encodes CASSFPGRTGDQPQHF. The chain couples TRBV7-9 to TRBJ1-5, with 9 bases identical to TRBD1. The V and J ends lost 3 bases and 5 bases, in that order; junction bases with no gene match: 8. The CDR3 runs 16 residues. Germline lookup yields CDR1 SEHNR and CDR2 FQNEAQ (reference sequence).